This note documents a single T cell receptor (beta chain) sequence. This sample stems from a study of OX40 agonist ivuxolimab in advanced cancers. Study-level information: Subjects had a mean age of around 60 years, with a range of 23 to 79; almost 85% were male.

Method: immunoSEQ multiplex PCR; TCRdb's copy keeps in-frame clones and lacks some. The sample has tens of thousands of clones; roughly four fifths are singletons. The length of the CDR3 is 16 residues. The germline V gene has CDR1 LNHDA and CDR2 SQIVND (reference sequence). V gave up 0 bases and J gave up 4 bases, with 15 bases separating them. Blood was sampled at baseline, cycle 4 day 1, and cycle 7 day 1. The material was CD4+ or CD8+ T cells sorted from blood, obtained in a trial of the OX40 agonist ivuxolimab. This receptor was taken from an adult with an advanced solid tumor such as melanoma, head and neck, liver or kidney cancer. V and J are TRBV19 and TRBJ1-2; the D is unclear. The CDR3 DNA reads TGTGCCAGTAGTATAGATGACTCCACCGAGGCCTATGGCTACACCTTC. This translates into CASSIDDSTEAYGYTF.